This is a list of T cell receptor beta chains from one sample in a study of T cells in Graves' hyperthyroidism and ophthalmopathy. TCRdb reanalysed the multiplex PCR reads using MiXCR and keeps one entry per CDR3 protein. The data hold over 400,000 distinct CDR3 sequences, with roughly 22% observed a single time. Sequenced input: blood. These receptors were collected from a woman in her seventies with Graves' ophthalmopathy. Both conserved end residues are part of each CDR3. A D gene is named only where the DNA matches it firmly. Some rows mark clone size as missing; the rest say once, few, many or name a class of expanded clone.

V	size	J	D	CDR3	DNA
TRBV27	-	TRBJ2-7	-	CASSPQDDSYEQYF	TGTGCCAGCAGTCCACAGGATGACTCCTACGAGCAGTACTTC
TRBV18	-	TRBJ2-3	-	CASSPGSGLGDTQYF	TGTGCCAGCTCACCCGGATCAGGGCTGGGAGATACGCAGTATTTT
TRBV7-9	-	TRBJ1-1	-	CASSLGREATEAFF	TGTGCCAGCAGCTTAGGAAGGGAGGCCACTGAAGCTTTCTTT
TRBV30	-	TRBJ1-2	-	CAWKEHYGYTF	TGTGCCTGGAAGGAGCACTATGGCTACACCTTC
TRBV2	-	TRBJ1-6	-	CASSEIQGNSPLHF	TGTGCCAGCAGTGAAATACAGGGTAATTCACCCCTCCACTTT
TRBV5-1	many	TRBJ1-1	TRBD1	CASSLQGVTEAFF	TGCGCCAGCAGTTTACAGGGGGTCACTGAAGCTTTCTTT
TRBV14	-	TRBJ2-3	-	CASSPTALGGADTQYF	TGTGCCAGCAGCCCGACAGCCCTAGGGGGTGCGGATACGCAGTATTTT
TRBV6-1	-	TRBJ2-1	TRBD2	CASTPHLAGPDNEQLF	TGTGCCAGCACCCCCCATCTAGCGGGACCCGACAATGAGCAGTTATTC
TRBV12-3/TRBV12-4	few	TRBJ1-3	-	CASRSTGGNTIYF	TGTGCCAGCAGATCCACAGGGGGAAACACCATATATTTT
TRBV12-3/TRBV12-4	many	TRBJ2-5	-	CASSRSGGTQYF	TGTGCCAGCAGTCGCTCTGGGGGGACCCAGTACTTC
TRBV3-1	once	TRBJ2-7	TRBD2	CASSQAGGSNYEQYF	TGTGCCAGCAGCCAAGCGGGAGGCTCGAACTACGAGCAGTACTTC
TRBV20-1	-	TRBJ1-2	-	CSAAPGQGVSYGYTF	TGCAGTGCTGCTCCCGGGCAGGGAGTGTCCTATGGCTACACCTTC
TRBV6-2/TRBV6-3	few	TRBJ2-7	-	CASRLRSTYEQYF	TGTGCCAGCAGATTACGGAGTACCTACGAGCAGTACTTC
TRBV27	few	TRBJ1-1	TRBD1	CASISRGTGLWLNTEAFF	TGTGCCAGCATCAGCCGTGGGACAGGGTTATGGTTGAACACTGAAGCTTTCTTT
TRBV19	-	TRBJ2-7	-	CASSIRPASEQYF	TGTGCCAGTAGTATAAGGCCGGCGTCCGAGCAGTACTTC
TRBV28	many	TRBJ1-1	-	CASNSHRRGKWTEAFF	TGTGCCAGCAACTCTCATCGCCGGGGGAAATGGACTGAAGCTTTCTTT
TRBV12-5	-	TRBJ2-1	-	CASGLVMGERDNEQFF	TGTGCTAGTGGTTTGGTAATGGGGGAGAGGGACAATGAGCAGTTCTTC
TRBV20-1	few	TRBJ2-5	TRBD2	CSAGGGRVQETQYF	TGCAGTGCGGGCGGCGGGAGAGTTCAAGAGACCCAGTACTTC
TRBV6-1	few	TRBJ2-7	TRBD2	CASRPLLAGGYEQYF	TGTGCCAGCAGGCCCCTACTAGCGGGAGGCTACGAGCAGTACTTC
TRBV19	-	TRBJ1-1	-	CASSKPPGDTEAFF	TGTGCCAGTAGTAAACCCCCAGGGGACACTGAAGCTTTCTTT
TRBV6-4	-	TRBJ1-2	-	CASSGWQAESNGYTF	TGTGCCAGCAGTGGGTGGCAGGCGGAATCAAATGGCTACACCTTC
TRBV6-1	-	TRBJ2-1	-	CASSPSSSRQYNEQFF	TGTGCCAGCAGCCCCTCTAGCAGCCGTCAATACAATGAGCAGTTCTTC
TRBV5-1	-	TRBJ2-1	TRBD2	CASSPLTSGEFYNEQFF	TGCGCCAGCAGCCCCTTGACTAGCGGGGAATTCTACAATGAGCAGTTCTTC
TRBV5-1	few	TRBJ2-6	TRBD1	CASSSGGTGANVLTF	TGCGCCAGCAGTTCAGGGGGCACTGGGGCCAACGTCCTGACTTTC
TRBV19	few	TRBJ1-5	-	CASNPLGSGNQPQHF	TGTGCCAGTAACCCGCTCGGGTCTGGCAATCAGCCCCAGCATTTT
TRBV5-6	-	TRBJ2-7	-	CASSLGRSWVRDEQYF	TGTGCCAGCAGCTTGGGGCGTAGTTGGGTTCGGGACGAGCAGTACTTC
TRBV7-2	few	TRBJ2-5	-	CASSLVGGMEETQYF	TGTGCCAGCAGCTTAGTCGGGGGCATGGAAGAGACCCAGTACTTC
TRBV10-1	few	TRBJ2-3	-	CASSDPGTGTGDTQYF	TGCGCCAGCAGTGATCCGGGTACGGGGACGGGAGATACGCAGTATTTT
TRBV5-8	-	TRBJ2-1	TRBD2	CASSVGLAGGSYNEQFF	TGTGCCAGCAGCGTGGGACTAGCGGGAGGCTCCTACAATGAGCAGTTCTTC
TRBV12-3/TRBV12-4	many	TRBJ1-1	-	CASSPPRGNTEAFF	TGTGCCAGCAGCCCGCCCAGGGGGAACACTGAAGCTTTCTTT
TRBV24-1	-	TRBJ2-7	-	CATSEPYREKAYEQYF	TGTGCCACCAGTGAGCCCTACAGGGAAAAGGCTTACGAGCAGTACTTC
TRBV6-2/TRBV6-3	few	TRBJ1-1	-	CASSPTMTRTEAFF	TGTGCCAGCAGTCCAACCATGACCCGCACTGAAGCTTTCTTT
TRBV13	-	TRBJ2-4	TRBD1	CASSRTGVDIQYF	TGTGCCAGCAGCCGTACAGGGGTAGACATTCAGTACTTC
TRBV6-1	few	TRBJ2-2	TRBD2	CASSRGRLRTSGNTGELFF	TGTGCCAGCAGTCGGGGCAGGTTACGGACTAGCGGGAACACCGGGGAGCTGTTTTTT
TRBV9	-	TRBJ2-1	TRBD2	CASSVTGGEQFF	TGTGCCAGCAGCGTAACGGGAGGTGAGCAGTTCTTC
TRBV4-2	-	TRBJ1-2	TRBD1	CASSPSPGTGVNGYTF	TGTGCCAGCAGCCCCTCGCCCGGGACAGGGGTCAATGGCTACACCTTC
TRBV6-5	many	TRBJ2-5	TRBD1	CASSYSGQGWKETQYF	TGTGCCAGCAGTTACTCGGGACAGGGGTGGAAAGAGACCCAGTACTTC
TRBV6-2/TRBV6-3	few	TRBJ2-7	-	CASSGSALYEQYF	TGTGCCAGCTCGGGCAGCGCCCTGTACGAGCAGTACTTC
TRBV11-2	many	TRBJ2-3	-	CASSFAVDQGYTDTQYF	TGTGCCAGCAGCTTTGCGGTAGATCAGGGCTATACAGATACGCAGTATTTT
TRBV10-3	-	TRBJ1-1	-	CAISELGDTEAFF	TGTGCCATCAGTGAGCTGGGTGACACTGAAGCTTTCTTT
TRBV12-3/TRBV12-4	many	TRBJ1-1	-	CASTLRHLDTEAFF	TGTGCCAGCACCCTGAGACACTTAGACACTGAAGCTTTCTTT
TRBV5-6	once	TRBJ2-1	-	CASSLGGVGEGNEQFF	TGTGCCAGCAGCTTAGGGGGGGTGGGTGAGGGCAATGAGCAGTTCTTC
TRBV12-5	few	TRBJ2-1	-	CASGSLIKAGHYNEQFF	TGTGCTAGTGGTTCCTTAATCAAGGCGGGCCACTACAATGAGCAGTTCTTC
TRBV10-3	-	TRBJ2-7	TRBD2	CAIRGLAGDGYEQYF	TGTGCCATCAGGGGACTAGCGGGTGACGGCTACGAGCAGTACTTC
TRBV7-2	-	TRBJ1-5	-	CASSLWAGPQHF	TGTGCCAGCAGCTTATGGGCGGGGCCCCAGCATTTT
TRBV2	few	TRBJ2-7	TRBD2	CASKGTSGSRGPFSYEQYF	TGTGCCAGCAAGGGGACTAGCGGGAGTAGAGGACCATTCTCCTACGAGCAGTACTTC
TRBV20-1	-	TRBJ2-1	TRBD2	CSAGTSGSEQFF	TGCAGTGCCGGGACTAGCGGGAGTGAGCAGTTCTTC
TRBV20-1	-	TRBJ2-1	TRBD2	CSASRLAGGNEQFF	TGCAGTGCTAGTAGACTAGCGGGAGGTAATGAGCAGTTCTTC
TRBV7-2	few	TRBJ2-1	-	CASSRVGSEQFF	TGTGCCAGCAGCCGAGTCGGCAGTGAGCAGTTCTTC
TRBV29-1	-	TRBJ2-3	-	CSVDSLATQYF	TGCAGCGTTGATAGCCTAGCTACGCAGTATTTT
TRBV4-1	-	TRBJ2-7	-	CASSREGTVDVYEQYF	TGCGCCAGCAGCCGGGAGGGGACAGTTGACGTCTACGAGCAGTACTTC
TRBV20-1	-	TRBJ2-5	-	CSAPIGVRQETQYF	TGCAGTGCTCCCATTGGAGTCCGCCAAGAGACCCAGTACTTC
TRBV20-1	-	TRBJ2-3	-	CSARVWLLSTDTQYF	TGCAGTGCTAGAGTTTGGTTATTATCCACAGATACGCAGTATTTT
TRBV7-9	few	TRBJ2-2	-	CASRGPPGELFF	TGTGCCAGCAGAGGTCCGCCCGGGGAGCTGTTTTTT
TRBV20-1	few	TRBJ2-2	-	CSASIGLGAGELFF	TGCAGTGCTAGTATAGGGCTTGGGGCCGGGGAGCTGTTTTTT
TRBV12-5	-	TRBJ2-2	-	CASGFLTGGLGAGELLF	TGTGCTAGTGGTTTTTTGACAGGCGGCCTTGGGGCCGGGGAGCTGCTTTTT
TRBV3-1	many	TRBJ2-7	TRBD1	CASSQGSGTGPGEQYF	TGTGCCAGCAGCCAAGGGTCCGGGACAGGGCCTGGGGAGCAGTACTTC
TRBV18	few	TRBJ2-7	-	CASSRTRDRSNYEQYF	TGTGCCAGCTCCCGAACCCGGGACCGATCGAACTACGAGCAGTACTTC
TRBV5-1	-	TRBJ2-3	-	CASSWGGGGTDTQYF	TGCGCCAGCAGCTGGGGCGGCGGGGGCACAGATACGCAGTATTTT